This TCR beta chain was sequenced for a study of T cell responses to AZD1222 COVID-19 vaccine. General study points: White British donors predominated, females outnumbered males, and clonal diversity was possibly underestimated. An increase in Spike-specific TCR breadth and depth was observed after two AZD1222 doses. Repertoires were obtained solely post-peak T cell response.

This CDR3 is built from 13 residues. V lost 1 base and J 4 bases, leaving 8 bases between the germline ends. Germline loops: CDR1 GTSNPN, CDR2 SVGIG (reference sequence). Details on this clone: Its antigen is not identified.

The assay was immunoSEQ multiplex PCR, and TCRdb's table has in-frame clones only and misses some. The sample records some 42,000 clones, around 80% being singletons. The chain joins TRBV30 to TRBJ1-5; D might be TRBD1 (5 bases). This sample comprised peripheral blood, obtained 28 days after the second AZD1222 dose. This sequence originates from an adult who received the AZD1222 COVID-19 vaccine. Written as DNA, the CDR3 is TGTGCCTGGAGTGGGGGGGTAAATCAGCCCCAGCATTTT. It translates to CAWSGGVNQPQHF.